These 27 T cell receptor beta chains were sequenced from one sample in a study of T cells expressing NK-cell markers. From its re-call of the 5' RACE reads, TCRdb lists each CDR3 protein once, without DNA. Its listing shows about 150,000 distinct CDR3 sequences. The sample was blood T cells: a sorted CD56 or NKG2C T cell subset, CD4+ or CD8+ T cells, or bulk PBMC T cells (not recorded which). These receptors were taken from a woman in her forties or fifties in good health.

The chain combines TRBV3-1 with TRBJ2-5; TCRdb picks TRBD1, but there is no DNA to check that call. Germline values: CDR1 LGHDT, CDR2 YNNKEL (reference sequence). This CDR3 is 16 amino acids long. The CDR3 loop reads CASSGGTWDLEETQYF.

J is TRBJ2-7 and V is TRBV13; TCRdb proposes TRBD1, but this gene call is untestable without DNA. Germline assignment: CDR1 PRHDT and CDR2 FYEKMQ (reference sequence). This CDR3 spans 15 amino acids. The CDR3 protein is CASSFPGTGSYEQYF. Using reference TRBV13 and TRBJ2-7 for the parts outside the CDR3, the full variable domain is AAGVIQSPRHLIKEKRETATLKCYPIPRHDTVYWYQQGPGQDPQFLISFYEKMQSDKGSIPDRFSAQQFSDYHSELNMSSLELGDSALYFCASSFPGTGSYEQYFGPGTRLTVT.

This chain's CDR3 is CASSGEGLQETQYF. The rearrangement joins TRBV9 to TRBJ2-5; TCRdb proposes TRBD2, but this gene call is untestable without DNA. This CDR3 comprises 14 residues. The germline V gene encodes CDR1 SGDLS and CDR2 YYNGEE.

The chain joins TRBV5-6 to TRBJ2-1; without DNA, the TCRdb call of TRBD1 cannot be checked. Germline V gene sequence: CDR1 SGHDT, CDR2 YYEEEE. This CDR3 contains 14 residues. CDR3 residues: CASSLVRDTYEQFF.

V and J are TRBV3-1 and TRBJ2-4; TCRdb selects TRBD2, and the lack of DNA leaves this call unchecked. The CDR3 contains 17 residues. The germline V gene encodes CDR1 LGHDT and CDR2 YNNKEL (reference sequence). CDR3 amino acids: CASSQASLGPGRDIQYF.

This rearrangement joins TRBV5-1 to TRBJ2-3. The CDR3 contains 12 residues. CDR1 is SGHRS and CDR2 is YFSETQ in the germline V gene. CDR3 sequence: CASSYEGDTQYF.

The CDR3 loop reads CASSKDSGANEQFF. The chain has TRBV12-3 or TRBV12-4 and TRBJ2-1; without DNA, the TCRdb call of TRBD2 cannot be checked. This CDR3 has 14 residues.

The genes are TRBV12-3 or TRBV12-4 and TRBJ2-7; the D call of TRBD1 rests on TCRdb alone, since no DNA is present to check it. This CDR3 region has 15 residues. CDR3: CASRTQTGGLGEQYF.

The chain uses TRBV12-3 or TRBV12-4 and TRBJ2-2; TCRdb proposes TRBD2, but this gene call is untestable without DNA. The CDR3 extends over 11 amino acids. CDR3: CASEGQGELFF.

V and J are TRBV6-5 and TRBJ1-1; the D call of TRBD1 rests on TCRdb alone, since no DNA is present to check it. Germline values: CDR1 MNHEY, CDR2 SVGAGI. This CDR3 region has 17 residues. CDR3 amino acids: CASSYSDLGGGVGEAFF.

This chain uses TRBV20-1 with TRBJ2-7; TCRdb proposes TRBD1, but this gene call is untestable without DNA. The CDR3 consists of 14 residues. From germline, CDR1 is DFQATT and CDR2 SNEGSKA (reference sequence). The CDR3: CSASPTGSSYEQYF.

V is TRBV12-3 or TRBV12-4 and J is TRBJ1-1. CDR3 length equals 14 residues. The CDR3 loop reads CASTKTVLNTEAFF.

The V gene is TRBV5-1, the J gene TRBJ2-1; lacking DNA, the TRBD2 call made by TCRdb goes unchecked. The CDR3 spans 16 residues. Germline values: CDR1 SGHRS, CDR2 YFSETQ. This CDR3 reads CASSPIPSVRDNEQFF.

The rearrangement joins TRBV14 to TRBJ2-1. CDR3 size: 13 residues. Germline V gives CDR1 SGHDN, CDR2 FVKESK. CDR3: CASSQRLHREQFF.

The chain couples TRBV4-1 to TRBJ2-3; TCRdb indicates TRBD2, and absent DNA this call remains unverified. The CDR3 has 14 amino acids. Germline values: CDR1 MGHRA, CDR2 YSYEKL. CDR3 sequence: CASSSDAGFGTQYF.

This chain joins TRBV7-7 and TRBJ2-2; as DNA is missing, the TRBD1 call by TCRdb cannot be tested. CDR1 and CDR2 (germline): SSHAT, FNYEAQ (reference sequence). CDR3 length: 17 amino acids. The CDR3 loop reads CASSLRVDRVNTGELFF.

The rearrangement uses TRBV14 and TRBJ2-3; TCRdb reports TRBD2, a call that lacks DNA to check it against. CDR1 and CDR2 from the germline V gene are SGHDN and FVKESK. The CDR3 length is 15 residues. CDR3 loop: CASSQDKRATDTQYF.

CDR3 sequence reads: CASSLPRAGTNTEAFF. V is TRBV5-1 and J is TRBJ1-1; the D call from TCRdb, TRBD1, cannot be confirmed without DNA. The CDR3 has 16 residues. Germline V gene lookup returns CDR1 SGHRS and CDR2 YFSETQ.

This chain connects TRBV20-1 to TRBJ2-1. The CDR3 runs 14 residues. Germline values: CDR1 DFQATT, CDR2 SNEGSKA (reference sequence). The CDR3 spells CSARDQARTSRQFF.

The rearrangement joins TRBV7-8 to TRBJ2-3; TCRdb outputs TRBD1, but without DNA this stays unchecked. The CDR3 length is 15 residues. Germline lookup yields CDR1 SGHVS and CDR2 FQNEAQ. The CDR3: CASSSLGERIDTQYF. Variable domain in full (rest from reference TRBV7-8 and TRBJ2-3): GAGVSQSPRYKVAKRGQDVALRCDPISGHVSLFWYQQALGQGPEFLTYFQNEAQLDKSGLPSDRFFAERPEGSVSTLKIQRTQQEDSAVYLCASSSLGERIDTQYFGPGTRLTVL.

The CDR3 spells CASSAIARGDYGYTF. The rearrangement uses TRBV7-9 and TRBJ1-2; TCRdb proposes TRBD1, but this gene call is untestable without DNA. The CDR3 consists of 15 residues. Germline V CDR1 and CDR2: SEHNR, FQNEAQ (reference sequence).

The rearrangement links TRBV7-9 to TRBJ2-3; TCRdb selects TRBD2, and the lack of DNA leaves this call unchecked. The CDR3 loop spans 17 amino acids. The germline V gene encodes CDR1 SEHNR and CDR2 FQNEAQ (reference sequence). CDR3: CASSLGLAESPTDTQYF.

The CDR3 loop is CASSLGTGLGRSDEQFF. This chain joins TRBV7-9 and TRBJ2-1; TCRdb's assignment of TRBD2 cannot be checked, as there is no DNA. Germline CDR1 reads SEHNR; CDR2 reads FQNEAQ (reference sequence). The CDR3 length is 17 residues.

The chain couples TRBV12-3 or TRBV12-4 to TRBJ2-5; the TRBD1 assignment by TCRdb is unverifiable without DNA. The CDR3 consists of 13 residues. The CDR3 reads CASSAGGLAPAYF.

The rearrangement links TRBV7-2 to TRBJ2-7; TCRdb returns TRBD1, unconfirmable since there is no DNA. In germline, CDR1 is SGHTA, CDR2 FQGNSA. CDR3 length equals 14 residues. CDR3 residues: CASSLDMFVYEQYF.

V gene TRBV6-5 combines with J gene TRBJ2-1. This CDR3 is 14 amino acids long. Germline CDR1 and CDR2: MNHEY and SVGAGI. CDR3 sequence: CASSTSASYNEQFF.

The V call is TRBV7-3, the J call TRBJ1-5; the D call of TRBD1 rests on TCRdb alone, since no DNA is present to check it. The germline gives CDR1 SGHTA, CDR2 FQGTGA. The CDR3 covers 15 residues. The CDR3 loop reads CASSPTTGSNQPQHF.